The rows below give T cell receptor beta chains drawn from one sample of a study of cytomegalovirus exposure and HLA in healthy donors. This table comes from immunoSEQ multiplex PCR, and its TCRdb copy is limited to in-frame clones, with some not included. The sample has approximately 120,000 clones, about 80% seen once. Material for sequencing was PBMCs. All receptors come from a man aged 25-45 years in good health and CMV-seronegative. Both conserved end residues are part of each CDR3. A D gene is named only where the DNA matches it firmly. Size is stated for part of the rows, as once, few or many counts, or as a class when the clone is expanded.

.,once,TRBJ2-5,TRBV19,TGTGCCACGGGAGTTCGGGAGACCCAGTACTTC,CATGVRETQYF
.,.,TRBJ1-5,TRBV19,TGTGCCAGTAGGAAAGGGACACACAATCAGCCCCAGCATTTT,CASRKGTHNQPQHF
.,.,TRBJ1-2,TRBV27,TGTGCCAGCAGACTGTGGGGAGGGGAGGTAGGGAACTATGGCTACACCTTC,CASRLWGGEVGNYGYTF
TRBD2,.,TRBJ2-3,TRBV4-1,TGCGCCAGCAGCTTTGGACTAGCGGGAGGAGATACGCAGTATTTT,CASSFGLAGGDTQYF
.,.,TRBJ1-2,TRBV4-1,TGCGCCAGCAGCCAATCGGTGGACTATGGCTACACCTTC,CASSQSVDYGYTF
TRBD2,.,TRBJ2-1,TRBV5-1,TGCGCCAGCAGCCCGGGGACTATTCGAGGTACGAATGAGCAGTTCTTC,CASSPGTIRGTNEQFF
.,.,TRBJ1-2,TRBV28,TGTGCCAGCCTCACCCCCGTCCAGTCCTTCTATGGCTACACCTTC,CASLTPVQSFYGYTF
TRBD1,.,TRBJ2-2,TRBV5-4,TGTGCCAGCAGCCTGGGACAGGGAGACACCGGGGAGCTGTTTTTT,CASSLGQGDTGELFF
TRBD1,.,TRBJ1-1,TRBV28,TGTGCCAGCAGTTTGGGACAGGGGGCTTTCGGCACTGAAGCTTTCTTT,CASSLGQGAFGTEAFF
.,.,TRBJ2-3,TRBV14,TGTGCCAGCAGCCAAGGGACGTCGGGACAAGGCACAGATACGCAGTATTTT,CASSQGTSGQGTDTQYF
TRBD2,once,TRBJ2-7,TRBV2,TGTGCCAGCAGTGAAGCAGGACTAGCGGGTTTACGGTCCTACGAGCAGTACTTC,CASSEAGLAGLRSYEQYF
.,.,TRBJ1-5,TRBV6-1,TGTGCCAGCAGTGAAAGGATCCGGGTTGGCAATCAGCCCCAGCATTTT,CASSERIRVGNQPQHF
TRBD1,.,TRBJ2-1,TRBV6-4,TGTGCCAGCAGTCGAGGGGGACAGGGCTCCTACAATGAGCAGTTCTTC,CASSRGGQGSYNEQFF
TRBD1,.,TRBJ2-5,TRBV2,TGTGCCAGCAGAAGGGACATATGGACAGGGACCCAGTACTTC,CASRRDIWTGTQYF
.,.,TRBJ2-1,TRBV5-1,TGCGCCAGCAGCTCGAACCCGCAGGGAGGAGGGGTTGAGCAGTTCTTC,CASSSNPQGGGVEQFF
TRBD2,.,TRBJ2-1,TRBV19,TGTGCCAGTAGTGAAGGTAGCGGGGCCCACAATGAGCAGTTCTTC,CASSEGSGAHNEQFF
TRBD1,.,TRBJ1-1,TRBV18,TGTGCCAGCTCAAGTCGGACAGGAGACACTGAAGCTTTCTTT,CASSSRTGDTEAFF
.,.,TRBJ1-1,TRBV28,TGTGCCAGCAGTCCTCTGACCGACTCCGTATGGAACACTGAAGCTTTCTTT,CASSPLTDSVWNTEAFF
TRBD1,.,TRBJ1-6,TRBV28,TGTGCCAGCACTAAGACAGGGACCCTCCACTTT,CASTKTGTLHF
.,.,TRBJ1-5,TRBV28,TGTGCCAGCAGTTTTCTCGCCGGGGTCGGCAATCAGCCCCAGCATTTT,CASSFLAGVGNQPQHF
TRBD1,.,TRBJ1-1,TRBV7-9,TGTGCCAGCAGTTCCGGGACAGGGGCTACTGAAGCTTTCTTT,CASSSGTGATEAFF
TRBD2,.,TRBJ2-1,TRBV4-1,TGCGCCAGCAGCCACGCCAACCGCGGGACTAGCGGGAGGGCCGAATCCTACAATGAGCAGTTCTTC,CASSHANRGTSGRAESYNEQFF
.,.,TRBJ1-1,TRBV19,TGTGCCAGTAGTATTTGGGGCCTGAACACTGAAGCTTTCTTT,CASSIWGLNTEAFF
.,.,TRBJ1-6,TRBV9,TGTGCCAGCAGCGTACGTCCAACGCTGAGCGATTCACCCCTCCACTTT,CASSVRPTLSDSPLHF
.,.,TRBJ1-5,TRBV28,TGTGCCGTCGGAGGTGGGATCCAGCCCCAGCATTTT,CAVGGGIQPQHF
.,.,TRBJ2-1,TRBV6-6,TGTGCCAGCAACCCTAGCTCCTACAATGAGCAGTTCTTC,CASNPSSYNEQFF
TRBD2,.,TRBJ2-1,TRBV18,TGTGCCAGCTCCACGGGACTAGGTGGTGAGCAGTTCTTC,CASSTGLGGEQFF
TRBD1,.,TRBJ2-3,TRBV13,TGTGCCAGCAGCTTAATGCAGGGGGCTACAGATACGCAGTATTTT,CASSLMQGATDTQYF
.,once,TRBJ1-1,TRBV5-1,TGCGCCAGCAGCTTTGTGGGCAGGAACCCCCAGGACACTGAAGCTTTCTTT,CASSFVGRNPQDTEAFF
.,.,TRBJ1-1,TRBV7-9,TGTGCCAGCAGCTTAGGGGGCGGACTGAACACTGAAGCTTTCTTT,CASSLGGGLNTEAFF
.,.,TRBJ1-2,TRBV7-3,TGTGCCAGCAGCTTCACCCAGGGAAATGGCTACACCTTC,CASSFTQGNGYTF
TRBD1,.,TRBJ1-2,TRBV4-1,TGCGCCAGCAGCCCGACAGGGCGGTTGGATGGCTACACCTTC,CASSPTGRLDGYTF
TRBD1,.,TRBJ2-3,TRBV4-3,TGCGCCAGCAGCCAAGAAGCAGGGGGCGTTACCACAGATACGCAGTATTTT,CASSQEAGGVTTDTQYF
TRBD1,few,TRBJ1-1,TRBV10-3,TGTGCCATCAGTGGACAGGGCTGGACGAACACTGAAGCTTTCTTT,CAISGQGWTNTEAFF
TRBD1,.,TRBJ1-1,TRBV7-9,TGTGCCAGCAGCCCCGGGAAGGGGGCGCGTAGCACTGAAGCTTTCTTT,CASSPGKGARSTEAFF
TRBD2,.,TRBJ2-2,TRBV30,TGTGCCTGGAATGGACTAGCTCGGACCGGGGAGCTGTTTTTT,CAWNGLARTGELFF
.,few,TRBJ1-2,TRBV27,TGTGCCAGCAGGCCCGCAGAAAAGTATGGCTACACCTTC,CASRPAEKYGYTF
TRBD2,once,TRBJ2-2,TRBV18,TGTGCCAGCTCACCGGCCAGGACTAGCGACACCGGGGAGCTGTTTTTT,CASSPARTSDTGELFF
.,.,TRBJ1-1,TRBV6-4,TGTGCCAGCAGTGACTCTCTCCTCGTGGGGGGGGAATCGGACACTGAAGCTTTCTTT,CASSDSLLVGGESDTEAFF
TRBD2,.,TRBJ2-3,TRBV18,TGTGCCAGCTCACCACAGGGTAGCGGGAGTACAGATACGCAGTATTTT,CASSPQGSGSTDTQYF
.,few,TRBJ2-3,TRBV11-2,TGTGCCAGCAGACCGGACTCCCCAAGCACAGATACGCAGTATTTT,CASRPDSPSTDTQYF
TRBD1,.,TRBJ1-1,TRBV29-1,TGCAGCGTTTCCCGACAGGGTGTCCCTGAAGCTTTCTTT,CSVSRQGVPEAFF
.,once,TRBJ2-7,TRBV6-5,TGTGCCAGCAGGGAAGCGGATTCCTACGAGCAGTACTTC,CASREADSYEQYF
TRBD1,.,TRBJ1-5,TRBV6-6,TGTGCCAGCAGTGACGGACAGGGGAAGTCGGAGCCCCAGCATTTT,CASSDGQGKSEPQHF
TRBD2,.,TRBJ2-1,TRBV14,TGTGCCAGCAGCCAACCCAGCGGGAGTTACAATGAGCAGTTCTTC,CASSQPSGSYNEQFF
.,few,TRBJ1-5,TRBV7-9,TGTGCCAGCAGCTTAGCCGGGAGCGGGCAGCCCCAGCATTTT,CASSLAGSGQPQHF
TRBD1,.,TRBJ1-3,TRBV28,TGTGCCAGCAGTTTGTTATCCGCAGGGGGCTTGAGAAACACCATATATTTT,CASSLLSAGGLRNTIYF
.,.,TRBJ1-2,TRBV21-1,TGTGCCAGCAGCAACTGTCCCATACACAGGCAGGGGAGCGACTATGGCTACACCTTC,CASSNCPIHRQGSDYGYTF